This T cell receptor (beta chain) was captured in a study of shared clonotypes between healthy human individuals. Study-level background: CD4 naive and memory got three plates each, CD8 naive two, CD8 memory one.

An assay was performed, and its level was deep. This table comes from immunoSEQ multiplex PCR, and its TCRdb copy is limited to in-frame clones, with some not included. The data contain 2 million to 3 million clones, 80% to 95% of them singletons. This clone was found once. Its antigen is as yet unknown. Findings of the study overall: Naive CD4 clonotypes overlapped across a few donors at approximately 5.5%. In general, naive subsets displayed greater estimated richness than memory subsets did.

Germline V lookup: CDR1 SGHTA, CDR2 FQGNSA. V trimming: 5 bases; J trimming: 2 bases; junction bases outside the gene matches: 14. The length of the CDR3 is 17 residues. The TCR sequence derives from a man younger than 30 in good health. Some clones in this sample may be carry-over from other donors' samples. The chain employs TRBV7-2 and TRBJ2-5; 7 positions match TRBD1. The material sequenced was naive CD4+ T cells from PBMCs. Subset noted: CD45RA+ positively selected. CDR3 loop: CASSPSGPGTAQETQYF. The DNA of the CDR3 is TGTGCCAGCAGCCCCTCAGGACCGGGGACAGCACAAGAGACCCAGTACTTC.